The present T cell receptor beta chain was sequenced within a study of T-cell reconstitution after alpha-beta-depleted transplantation in children. Study outcomes and limitations: Reportedly, only several hundred clones from non-depleted graft cells drove alpha-beta T-cell counts at about two months.

CDR1 and CDR2 (germline): SGHTA, FQGNSA. CDR3 size: 14 residues. Trimming cost V 4 bases and J 3 bases, with 12 bases left between them. TCRbeta library construction was performed incorporating unique molecular identifiers. TCRdb reprocessed the PCR reads with MiXCR, giving one entry per CDR3 protein. The sample yields 300,000 or so distinct CDR3 sequences, 20% to 30% seen once. On this clonotype itself: Its antigen is not identified.

Here the sequenced sample was PBMCs, mostly from graft donor cells, taken 180 days after TCRalphabeta/CD19-depleted stem cell transplant. The sequence was collected from a male patient under 18 who had a stem cell transplant for acute lymphoblastic leukemia, so the T cells may come from the graft donor. The rearrangement joins TRBV7-2 to TRBJ1-2, with a tentative D call TRBD1 (5 bases). DNA for the CDR3: TGTGCCAGCAGCTATAGGGTGGGGCACTATGGCTACACCTTC. Residues: CASSYRVGHYGYTF.